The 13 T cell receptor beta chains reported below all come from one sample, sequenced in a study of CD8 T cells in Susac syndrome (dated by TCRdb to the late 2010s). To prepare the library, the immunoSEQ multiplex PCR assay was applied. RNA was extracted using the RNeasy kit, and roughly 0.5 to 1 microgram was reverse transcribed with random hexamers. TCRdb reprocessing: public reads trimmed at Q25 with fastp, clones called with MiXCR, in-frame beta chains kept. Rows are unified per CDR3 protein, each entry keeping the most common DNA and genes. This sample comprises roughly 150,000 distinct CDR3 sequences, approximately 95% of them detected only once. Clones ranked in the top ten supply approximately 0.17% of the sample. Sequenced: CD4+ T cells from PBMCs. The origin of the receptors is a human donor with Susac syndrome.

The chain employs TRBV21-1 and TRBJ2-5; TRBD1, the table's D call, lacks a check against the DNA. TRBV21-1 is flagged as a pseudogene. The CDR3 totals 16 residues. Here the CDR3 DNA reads TGTGCCAGCAGCAAAGTCTTCAGGGTGGGGGGGGAGACCCAGTACTTC. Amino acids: CASSKVFRVGGETQYF.

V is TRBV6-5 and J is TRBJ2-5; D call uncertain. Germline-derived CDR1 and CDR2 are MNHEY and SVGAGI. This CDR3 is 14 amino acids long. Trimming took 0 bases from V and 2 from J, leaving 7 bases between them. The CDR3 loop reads CASSYSALQETQYF. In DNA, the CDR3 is TGTGCCAGCAGTTACTCGGCCCTACAAGAGACCCAGTACTTC.

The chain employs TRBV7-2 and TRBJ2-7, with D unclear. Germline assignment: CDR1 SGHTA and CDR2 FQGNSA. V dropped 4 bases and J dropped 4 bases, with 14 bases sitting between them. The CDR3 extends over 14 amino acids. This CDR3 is CASSSHSSVYEQYF. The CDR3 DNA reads TGTGCCAGCAGCTCCCACTCCTCAGTGTACGAGCAGTACTTC.

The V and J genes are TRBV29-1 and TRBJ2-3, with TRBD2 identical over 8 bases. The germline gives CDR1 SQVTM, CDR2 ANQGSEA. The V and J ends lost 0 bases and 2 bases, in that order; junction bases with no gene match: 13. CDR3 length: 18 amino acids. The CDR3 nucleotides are TGCAGCGTTGAAGATCAAGAAGGCGCGGGGGGAATCACAGATACGCAGTATTTT. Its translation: CSVEDQEGAGGITDTQYF.

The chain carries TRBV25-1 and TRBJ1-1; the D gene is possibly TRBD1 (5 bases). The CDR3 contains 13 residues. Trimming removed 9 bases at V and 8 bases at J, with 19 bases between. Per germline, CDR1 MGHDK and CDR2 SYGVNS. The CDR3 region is CASKRDVGPEAFF. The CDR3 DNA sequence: TGTGCCAGTAAACGGGACGTGGGCCCCGAAGCTTTCTTT.

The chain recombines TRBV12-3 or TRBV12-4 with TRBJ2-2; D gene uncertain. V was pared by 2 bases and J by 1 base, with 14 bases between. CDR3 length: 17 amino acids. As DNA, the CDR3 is TGTGCCAGCAGTTTAAGGCTTTCGGCCCAGAACACCGGGGAGCTGTTTTTT. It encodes CASSLRLSAQNTGELFF.

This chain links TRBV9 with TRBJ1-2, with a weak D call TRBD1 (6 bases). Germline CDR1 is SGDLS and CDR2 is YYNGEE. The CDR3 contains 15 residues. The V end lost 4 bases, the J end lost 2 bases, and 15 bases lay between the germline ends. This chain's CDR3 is CASSPPGRGNYGYTF. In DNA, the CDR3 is TGTGCCAGCAGCCCCCCGGGGAGGGGGAACTATGGCTACACCTTC.

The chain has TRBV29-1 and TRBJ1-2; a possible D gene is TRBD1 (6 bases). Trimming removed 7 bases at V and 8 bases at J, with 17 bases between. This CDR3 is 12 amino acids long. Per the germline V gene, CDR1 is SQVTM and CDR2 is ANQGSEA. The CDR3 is CSAGGGAGGYTF. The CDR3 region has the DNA TGCAGCGCAGGTGGGGGCGCGGGCGGCTACACCTTC.

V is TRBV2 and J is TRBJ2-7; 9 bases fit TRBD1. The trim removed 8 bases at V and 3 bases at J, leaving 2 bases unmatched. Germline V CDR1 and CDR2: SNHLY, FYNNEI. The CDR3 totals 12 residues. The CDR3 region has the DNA TGTGCCAGCCGGGACAGGGTCTACGAGCAGTACTTC. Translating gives CASRDRVYEQYF.

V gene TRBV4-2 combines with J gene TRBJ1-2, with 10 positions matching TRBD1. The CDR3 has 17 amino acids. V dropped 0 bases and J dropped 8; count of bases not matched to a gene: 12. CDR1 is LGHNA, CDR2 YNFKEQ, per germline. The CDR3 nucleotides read TGTGCCAGCAGCCAAGATGTCGGGACAGGGGACAGAGGCGGCTACACCTTC. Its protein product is CASSQDVGTGDRGGYTF.

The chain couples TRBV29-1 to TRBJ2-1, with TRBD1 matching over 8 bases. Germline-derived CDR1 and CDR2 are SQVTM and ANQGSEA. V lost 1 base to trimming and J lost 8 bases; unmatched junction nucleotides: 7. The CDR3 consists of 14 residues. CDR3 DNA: TGCAGCGTTGAAGTTCGGACAGGGCGGGATGAGCAGTTCTTC. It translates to CSVEVRTGRDEQFF.

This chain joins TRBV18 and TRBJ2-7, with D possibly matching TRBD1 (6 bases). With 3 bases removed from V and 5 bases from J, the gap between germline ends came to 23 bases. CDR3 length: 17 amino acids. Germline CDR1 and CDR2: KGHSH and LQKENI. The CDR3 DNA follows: TGTGCCAGCTCACCGGGACAAGGGGCAGGAAGTTTCCACGAGCAGTACTTC. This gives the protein CASSPGQGAGSFHEQYF.

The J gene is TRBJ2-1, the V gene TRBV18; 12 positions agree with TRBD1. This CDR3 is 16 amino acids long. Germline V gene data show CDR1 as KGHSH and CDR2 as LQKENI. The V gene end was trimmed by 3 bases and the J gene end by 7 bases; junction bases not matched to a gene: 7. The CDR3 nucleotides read TGTGCCAGCTCACCGCAGGGGACAGGGGGCTGGAATGAGCAGTTCTTC. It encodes CASSPQGTGGWNEQFF.